This T cell receptor (beta chain) was recovered during a study of blood T cells in healthy people across ages. As for the study in general: About one barcoded beta molecule per two T cells was captured by template switching.

Findings and limits, study-wide: When one million T cells were used, diversity estimates were thought to be underestimates. Per million T cells, TCR beta diversity dropped about linearly as age rose.

CDR1 and CDR2 (germline): MNHEY, SMNVEV (reference sequence). The germline V and J ends were trimmed by 3 bases and 4 bases, with 8 bases remaining between them. The length of the CDR3 is 13 residues. On this clonotype: The target antigen is unknown.

A second PCR of roughly 7 to 11 cycles used a sample-barcoded 5' primer and a J-beta primer mix. TCRdb processed the 5' RACE reads anew with MiXCR; each CDR3 protein has one entry. The table has roughly 680,000 distinct CDR3 sequences, roughly 21% seen once; the top ten hold roughly 3.6%. The sample was blood. The clonotype was recovered from a man aged 65 to 85 in good health. The genes are TRBV27 and TRBJ2-3; D remains ambiguous. The DNA of the CDR3 is TGTGCCAGCAGTTTTCGCCTGGCAGATACGCAGTATTTT. Protein sequence: CASSFRLADTQYF.